The 16 T cell receptor beta chains presented below share a single source sample, sequenced in a study of T cell responses to AZD1222 COVID-19 vaccine. Profiling relied on immunoSEQ multiplex PCR, and the TCRdb table lists in-frame clones only, not all of them. Counted here are 72,000 or so clones, about nine tenths occurring once; the ten biggest clones make up roughly 24%. Sample: peripheral blood, taken on day 0 of AZD1222 vaccination. All receptors derive from an adult in good health.

This rearrangement joins TRBV4-1 to TRBJ1-2; D unresolved. This CDR3 has 12 amino acids. V was trimmed by 8 bases and J by 6 bases, leaving 13 bases between them. Germline V lookup: CDR1 MGHRA, CDR2 YSYEKL. The CDR3 sequence is CASGRVKDGYTF. In nucleotides, the CDR3 is TGCGCCAGCGGGAGGGTGAAGGATGGCTACACCTTC.

The rearrangement joins TRBV7-2 to TRBJ1-2; 8 bases line up with TRBD1. The junction had 11 bases not matched to a gene; V was cut back by 4 bases and J by 4 bases. This CDR3 region has 16 residues. CDR1 and CDR2 (germline): SGHTA, FQGNSA. The DNA of the CDR3 is TGTGCCAGCAGCTCACACCAATCCGGGACAGGCTATGGCTACACCTTC. This sequence encodes CASSSHQSGTGYGYTF. The complete variable domain, with remaining parts taken from reference TRBV7-2 and TRBJ1-2, reads GAGVSQSPSNKVTEKGKDVELRCDPISGHTALYWYRQSLGQGLEFLIYFQGNSAPDKSGLPSDRFSAERTGGSVSTLTIQRTQQEDSAVYLCASSSHQSGTGYGYTFGSGTRLTVV.

This clone has a handful of counts. The chain has TRBV6-5 and TRBJ1-2; the D gene is possibly TRBD1 (6 bases). This CDR3 is built from 13 residues. Germline assignment: CDR1 MNHEY and CDR2 SVGAGI. V shed 7 bases and J shed 3 bases, with 12 bases lying between them. CDR3 protein: CASTPGQHYGYTF. For the CDR3, the DNA is TGTGCCAGCACCCCGGGACAACACTATGGCTACACCTTC.

V is TRBV5-4 and J is TRBJ2-1; D uncertain. Germline loops: CDR1 SGHNT, CDR2 YYREEE (reference sequence). Trimming pared 0 bases from V and 8 bases from J, leaving 9 bases between. The CDR3 contains 13 residues. CDR3 in DNA: TGTGCCAGCAGCTTGGAGAACGCAGATGAGCAGTTCTTC. Its translation is CASSLENADEQFF.

The chain combines TRBV19 with TRBJ2-5; D may be TRBD1 (5 bases). This CDR3 has 14 amino acids. Germline CDR1 LNHDA, CDR2 SQIVND (reference sequence). The V gene lost 9 bases and the J gene lost 4 bases, with 18 bases spanning the gap. The CDR3 protein is CASSKAQGSETQYF. The CDR3 region has the DNA TGTGCCAGCTCTAAAGCGCAGGGTTCAGAGACCCAGTACTTC. Variable domain in full (rest from reference TRBV19 and TRBJ2-5): DGGITQSPKYLFRKEGQNVTLSCEQNLNHDAMYWYRQDPGQGLRLIYYSQIVNDFQKGDIAEGYSVSREKKESFPLTVTSAQKNPTAFYLCASSKAQGSETQYFGPGTRLLVL.

The chain employs TRBV11-3 and TRBJ1-2, with D perhaps TRBD1 (6 bases). The CDR3 extends over 11 amino acids. V was clipped by 5 bases and J by 7 bases, with 8 bases between them. Germline assignment: CDR1 SGHNT and CDR2 YENEEA. For the CDR3, the DNA is TGTGCCAGCAGCCAGGGGTTTGGCTACACCTTC. It is translated as CASSQGFGYTF. The complete variable domain, with remaining parts taken from reference TRBV11-3 and TRBJ1-2, reads EAGVVQSPRYKIIEKKQPVAFWCNPISGHNTLYWYLQNLGQGPELLIRYENEEAVDDSQLPKDRFSAERLKGVDSTLKIQPAELGDSAVYLCASSQGFGYTFGSGTRLTVV.

The V and J genes are TRBV29-1 and TRBJ2-3; TRBD2 matches 7 bases. Trimming removed 7 bases from V and 3 bases from J; junction bases left unmatched: 7. The CDR3 is 13 residues long. The V gene's germline CDR1 is SQVTM and CDR2 ANQGSEA. CDR3 protein: CSAKRGETDTQYF. In nucleotides, the CDR3 is TGCAGCGCAAAACGGGGGGAAACAGATACGCAGTATTTT.

The chain couples TRBV7-9 to TRBJ1-1; the D is unclear. V dropped 6 bases and J dropped 7 bases, with 12 bases sitting between them. The V gene's germline CDR1 is SEHNR and CDR2 FQNEAQ (reference sequence). The CDR3 has 12 residues. CDR3 loop: CASSPFDIEAFF. For the CDR3, the DNA is TGTGCCAGCAGTCCTTTTGACATTGAAGCTTTCTTT.

V is TRBV7-3 and J is TRBJ2-3; D is unclear. The CDR3 sequence is 12 residues long. The ends were cut back, 3 bases at V and 3 bases at J, with 4 bases in the middle. Germline CDR1 and CDR2: SGHTA and FQGTGA. In DNA, the CDR3 is TGTGCCAGCAGCTTGGGGACAGATACGCAGTATTTT. Translation: CASSLGTDTQYF.

This rearrangement joins TRBV2 to TRBJ2-2; TRBD2 might be the D (5 bases). This CDR3 has 16 residues. Trimming left V 2 bases short and J 6 bases short, with 16 bases between. Germline loops: CDR1 SNHLY, CDR2 FYNNEI. The CDR3 sequence is CASSEYARASSGELFF. The CDR3 coding sequence is TGTGCCAGCAGTGAATATGCGAGGGCGTCGTCCGGGGAGCTGTTTTTT.

The rearrangement links TRBV7-2 to TRBJ1-6, with D perhaps matching TRBD1 (5 bases). Germline V CDR1 and CDR2: SGHTA, FQGNSA. This CDR3 region has 14 residues. The germline V and J ends were trimmed by 5 bases and 9 bases, with 14 bases remaining between them. CDR3 sequence (DNA): TGTGCCAGCAGCCCCGACAGTTGGGGTTCACCCCTCCACTTT. Its translation: CASSPDSWGSPLHF. The whole variable domain, filled in from reference TRBV7-2 and TRBJ1-6, reads GAGVSQSPSNKVTEKGKDVELRCDPISGHTALYWYRQSLGQGLEFLIYFQGNSAPDKSGLPSDRFSAERTGGSVSTLTIQRTQQEDSAVYLCASSPDSWGSPLHFGNGTRLTVT.

The V and J genes are TRBV4-1 and TRBJ1-2; possibly TRBD1 for D (6 bases). This CDR3 comprises 14 residues. Trimming took off 0 bases at V and 5 bases at J, with 10 bases between the two ends. Per the germline V gene, CDR1 is MGHRA and CDR2 is YSYEKL. The chain's CDR3 is CASSQDSQGYGYTF. The CDR3 DNA reads TGCGCCAGCAGCCAAGATAGTCAGGGGTATGGCTACACCTTC.

This rearrangement joins TRBV13 to TRBJ1-1; 8 bases align to TRBD1. The CDR3 runs 18 residues. Trimming took 3 bases from V and 3 from J; bases not matched to a gene: 15. Per the germline V gene, CDR1 is PRHDT and CDR2 is FYEKMQ (reference sequence). CDR3 in amino acids: CASSFEAGTGGSDTEAFF. In nucleotides, the CDR3 is TGTGCCAGCAGCTTCGAGGCCGGGACAGGAGGCTCCGACACTGAAGCTTTCTTT.

This clone was seen only once. This chain links TRBV27 with TRBJ1-1; TRBD1 aligns across 8 bases. There are 14 residues in the CDR3. V shed 6 bases and J 3 bases; nucleotides not matched to a gene: 6. Germline CDR1 MNHEY, CDR2 SMNVEV (reference sequence). The CDR3 region is CASSWTGPYTEAFF. The CDR3 region has the DNA TGTGCCAGCAGCTGGACAGGGCCCTACACTGAAGCTTTCTTT.

The chain is built from TRBV12-3 or TRBV12-4 and TRBJ1-5; no reliable D call. The CDR3 loop spans 13 amino acids. Trimming took 8 bases from V and 4 from J, leaving 12 bases between them. DNA for the CDR3: TGTGCCAGCTGCACTAGAGTTAATCAGCCCCAGCATTTT. This codes for CASCTRVNQPQHF.

The chain combines TRBV18 with TRBJ1-4; D not resolved. The CDR3 extends over 13 amino acids. The V and J ends lost 3 bases and 1 base respectively, with 3 bases between them. In germline, CDR1 is KGHSH, CDR2 LQKENI. The CDR3 here is CASSPETNEKLFF. The CDR3 DNA reads TGTGCCAGCTCACCGGAAACTAATGAAAAACTGTTTTTT. Drawing the rest from reference TRBV18 and TRBJ1-4, the complete variable domain is NAGVMQNPRHLVRRRGQEARLRCSPMKGHSHVYWYRQLPEEGLKFMVYLQKENIIDESGMPKERFSAEFPKEGPSILRIQQVVRGDSAAYFCASSPETNEKLFFGSGTQLSVL.